This T cell receptor beta chain appears in the sequencing data of a study of neurological immune-mediated disorders. In TCRdb, the 5' RACE reads were re-called with MiXCR into one record per CDR3 protein. The sample records around 70,000 distinct CDR3 sequences, about 3% being singletons. This clonotype appeared many times. No antigen is known for it. The germline V gene encodes CDR1 SGHRS and CDR2 YFSETQ. This CDR3 comprises 15 residues. The V gene end was trimmed by 0 bases and the J gene end by 1 base; junction bases not matched to a gene: 4. Study results and limitations: None of the CDR3 amino acid sequences found in expanded clones was shared across subjects. This suggests that the TCR-beta repertoires were private in all groups. Repertoires from 18 of 34 multiple sclerosis patients grouped phylogenetically into a related-CDR3 cluster, suggesting a possible signature.

Sequenced input: PBMCs. The chain couples TRBV5-1 to TRBJ2-7; 7 bases are shared with TRBD1. This receptor was obtained from a woman in her forties or fifties with multiple sclerosis. As DNA, the CDR3 is TGCGCCAGCAGCTTGGAGAGGGACAGATCCTACGAGCAGTACTTC. Protein product: CASSLERDRSYEQYF.